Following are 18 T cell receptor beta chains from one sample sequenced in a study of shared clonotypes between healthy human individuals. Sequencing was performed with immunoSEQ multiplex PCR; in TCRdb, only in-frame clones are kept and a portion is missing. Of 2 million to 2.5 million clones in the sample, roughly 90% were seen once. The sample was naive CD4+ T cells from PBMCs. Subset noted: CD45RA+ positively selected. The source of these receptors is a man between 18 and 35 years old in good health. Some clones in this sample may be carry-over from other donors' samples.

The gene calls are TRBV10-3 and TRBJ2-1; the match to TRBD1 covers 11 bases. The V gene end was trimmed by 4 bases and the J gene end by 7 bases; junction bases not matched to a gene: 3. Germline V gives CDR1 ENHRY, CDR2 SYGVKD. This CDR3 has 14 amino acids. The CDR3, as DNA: TGTGCCATCAGTGCCGGGACAGGGGGGAATGAGCAGTTCTTC. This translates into CAISAGTGGNEQFF.

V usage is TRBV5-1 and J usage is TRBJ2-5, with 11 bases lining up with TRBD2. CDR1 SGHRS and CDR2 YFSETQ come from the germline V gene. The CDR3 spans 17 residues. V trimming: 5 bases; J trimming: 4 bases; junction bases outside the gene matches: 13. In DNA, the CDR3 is TGCGCCAGCAGATTACTCGCGGGGCTAGCGGGAGGAGAGACCCAGTACTTC. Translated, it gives CASRLLAGLAGGETQYF.

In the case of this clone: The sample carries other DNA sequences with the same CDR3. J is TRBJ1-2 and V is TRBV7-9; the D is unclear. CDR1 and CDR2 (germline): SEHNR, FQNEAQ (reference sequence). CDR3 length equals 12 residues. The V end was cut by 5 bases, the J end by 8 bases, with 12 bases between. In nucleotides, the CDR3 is TGTGCCAGCAGCCCATCGGGCCGGGGCTACACCTTC. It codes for CASSPSGRGYTF.

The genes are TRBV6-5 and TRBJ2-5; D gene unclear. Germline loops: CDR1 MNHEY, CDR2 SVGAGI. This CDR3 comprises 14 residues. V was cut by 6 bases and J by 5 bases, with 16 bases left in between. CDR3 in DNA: TGTGCCAGCAGCCGACGAAAGGAATGGGAGACCCAGTACTTC. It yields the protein CASSRRKEWETQYF.

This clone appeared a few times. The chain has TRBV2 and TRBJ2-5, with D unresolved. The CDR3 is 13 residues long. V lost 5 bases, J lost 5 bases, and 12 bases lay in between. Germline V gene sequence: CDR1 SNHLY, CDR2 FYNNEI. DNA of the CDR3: TGTGCCAGCAGTTCCCCAGTTCGGGAGACCCAGTACTTC. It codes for CASSSPVRETQYF.

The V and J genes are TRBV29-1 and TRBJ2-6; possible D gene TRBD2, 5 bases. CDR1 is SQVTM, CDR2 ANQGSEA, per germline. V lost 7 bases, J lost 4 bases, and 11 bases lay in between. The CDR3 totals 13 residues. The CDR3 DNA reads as TGCAGCGCAAAAGCGGCGGGGGCCAACGTCCTGACTTTC. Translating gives CSAKAAGANVLTF.

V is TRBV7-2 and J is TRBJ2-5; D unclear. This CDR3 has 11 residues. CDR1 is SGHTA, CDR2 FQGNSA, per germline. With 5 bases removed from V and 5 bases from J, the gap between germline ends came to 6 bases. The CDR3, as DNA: TGTGCCAGCAGCAAGGCGGAGACCCAGTACTTC. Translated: CASSKAETQYF.

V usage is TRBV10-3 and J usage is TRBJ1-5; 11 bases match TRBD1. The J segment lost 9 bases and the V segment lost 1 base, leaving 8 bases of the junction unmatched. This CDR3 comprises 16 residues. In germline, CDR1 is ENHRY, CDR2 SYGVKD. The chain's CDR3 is CAISEWTGGGEGPQHF. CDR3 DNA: TGTGCCATCAGTGAGTGGACAGGGGGCGGTGAGGGGCCCCAGCATTTT.

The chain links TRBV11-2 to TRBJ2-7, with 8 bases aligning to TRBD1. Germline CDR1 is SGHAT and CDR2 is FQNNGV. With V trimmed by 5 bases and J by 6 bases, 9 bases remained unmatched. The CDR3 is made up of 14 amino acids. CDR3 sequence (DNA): TGTGCCAGCAGCCCCTCGGACAGGGATGGCGAGCAGTACTTC. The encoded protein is CASSPSDRDGEQYF.

The chain's CDR3 is CASRENTLLFGELFF. In DNA form, the CDR3 reads TGTGCCAGCAGGGAGAATACCTTACTATTCGGGGAGCTGTTTTTT. The rearrangement joins TRBV6-1 to TRBJ2-2; no reliable D call. Trimming left V 6 bases short and J 7 bases short, with 18 bases between. There are 15 residues in the CDR3. Germline-derived CDR1 and CDR2 are MNHNS and SASEGT.

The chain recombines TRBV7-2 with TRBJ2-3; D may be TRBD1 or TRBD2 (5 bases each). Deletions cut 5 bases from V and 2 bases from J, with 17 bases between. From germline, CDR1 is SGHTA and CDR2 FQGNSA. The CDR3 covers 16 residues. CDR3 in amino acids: CASSLFPRGLTDTQYF. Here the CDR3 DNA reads TGTGCCAGCAGCCTTTTCCCCCGGGGCCTCACAGATACGCAGTATTTT.

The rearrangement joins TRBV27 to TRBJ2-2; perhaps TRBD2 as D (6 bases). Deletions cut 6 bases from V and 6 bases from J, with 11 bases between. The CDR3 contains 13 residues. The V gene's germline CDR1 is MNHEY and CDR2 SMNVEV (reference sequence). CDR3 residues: CASSHGGAGELFF. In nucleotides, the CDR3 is TGTGCCAGCAGCCACGGAGGGGCCGGGGAGCTGTTTTTT.

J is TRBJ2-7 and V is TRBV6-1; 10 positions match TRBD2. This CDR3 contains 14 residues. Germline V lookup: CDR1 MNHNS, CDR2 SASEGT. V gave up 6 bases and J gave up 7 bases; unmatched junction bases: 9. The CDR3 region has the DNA TGTGCCAGCAGAAAGGGACTAGCGAGTGGGGAGCAGTACTTC. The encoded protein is CASRKGLASGEQYF.

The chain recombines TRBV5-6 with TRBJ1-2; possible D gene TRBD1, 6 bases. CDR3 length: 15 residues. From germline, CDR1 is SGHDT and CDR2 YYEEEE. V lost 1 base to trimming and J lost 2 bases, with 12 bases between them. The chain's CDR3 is CASSLSPGDNYGYTF. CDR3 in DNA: TGTGCCAGCAGCTTGTCCCCAGGGGACAACTATGGCTACACCTTC.

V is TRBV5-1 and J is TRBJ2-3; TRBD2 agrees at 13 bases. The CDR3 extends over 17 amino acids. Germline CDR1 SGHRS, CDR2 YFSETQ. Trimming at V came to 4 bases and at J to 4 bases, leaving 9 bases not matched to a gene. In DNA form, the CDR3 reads TGCGCCAGCAGCCGCCTAACTAGCGGGAGGGCCCCAGATACGCAGTATTTT. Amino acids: CASSRLTSGRAPDTQYF.

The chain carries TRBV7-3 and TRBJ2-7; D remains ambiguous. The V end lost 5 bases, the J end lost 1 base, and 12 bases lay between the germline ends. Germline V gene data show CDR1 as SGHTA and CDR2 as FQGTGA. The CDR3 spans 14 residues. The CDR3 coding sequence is TGTGCCAGCAGCAAAACGACAATTTCCTACGAGCAGTACTTC. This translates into CASSKTTISYEQYF.

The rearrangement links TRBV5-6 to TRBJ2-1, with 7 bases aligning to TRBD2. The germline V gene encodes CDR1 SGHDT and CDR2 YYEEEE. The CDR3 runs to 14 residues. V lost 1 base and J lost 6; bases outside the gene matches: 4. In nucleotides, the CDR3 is TGTGCCAGCAGCTTGTCTACGGGGGGCAATGAGCAGTTCTTC. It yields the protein CASSLSTGGNEQFF.

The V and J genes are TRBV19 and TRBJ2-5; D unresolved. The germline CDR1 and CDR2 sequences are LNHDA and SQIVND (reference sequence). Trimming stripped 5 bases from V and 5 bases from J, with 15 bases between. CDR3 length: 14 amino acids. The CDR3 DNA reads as TGTGCCAGTAGTCGGACGTACAGTTCCGAGACCCAGTACTTC. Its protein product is CASSRTYSSETQYF.